These T cell receptor beta chains were read from a single sample in a study of CD8+CD57+ T cells in acquired aplastic anemia. TCRdb recomputed calls from the reads with MiXCR, one row per CDR3 protein. The data show 200,000 to 250,000 distinct CDR3 sequences, with 50% to 70% seen just once and 58% held by the top ten. The sample taken for sequencing was sorted CD4+, CD8+, or CD8+CD57+ T cells (not recorded which) from PBMCs. These receptors were taken from a human donor with aplastic anemia. CDR3s include the opening cysteine and the closing phenylalanine or tryptophan. D genes are given only for firm matches. A clone size is listed for some rows: how often the clone was seen (once, few, many), or a class if it is expanded.

TRBV19,-,-,TRBJ2-1,CASGPGLSSYNEQFF,TGTGCCAGTGGTCCCGGACTCAGCTCCTACAATGAGCAGTTCTTC
TRBV12-3/TRBV12-4,-,-,TRBJ1-6,CASSWGQRRSPLHF,TGTGCCAGCAGTTGGGGCCAGCGGAGATCACCCCTCCACTTT
TRBV5-1,TRBD1,-,TRBJ2-7,CASSPTDRASSYEQYF,TGCGCCAGCAGCCCAACAGACAGGGCTAGCTCCTACGAGCAGTACTTC
TRBV20-1,TRBD2,-,TRBJ2-1,CSAGGVDSLAGGPFGEQFF,TGCAGTGCTGGCGGTGTGGACAGTTTAGCGGGAGGGCCCTTCGGAGAGCAGTTCTTC
TRBV7-8,TRBD1,once,TRBJ2-7,CASSIQMAQGAREQYF,TGTGCCAGCAGCATCCAGATGGCCCAGGGGGCGCGGGAGCAGTACTTC
TRBV20-1,-,-,TRBJ2-7,CSASKLAEYF,TGCAGTGCTAGTAAGCTAGCAGAGTACTTC
TRBV19,-,-,TRBJ1-6,CASSMEDLANSPLHF,TGTGCCAGTAGTATGGAGGACCTCGCGAATTCACCCCTCCACTTT
TRBV7-2,-,-,TRBJ1-2,CASSLAHDQRGYTF,TGTGCCAGCAGCTTAGCCCACGATCAGCGGGGCTACACCTTC
TRBV5-6,TRBD1,-,TRBJ1-2,CASSGPAAWTGEYGYTF,TGTGCCAGCAGCGGTCCAGCAGCTTGGACAGGGGAATATGGCTACACCTTC
TRBV7-6,-,-,TRBJ1-5,CASSPGSSSRDQHF,TGTGCCAGCAGTCCAGGGTCGTCGAGCAGGGACCAGCATTTT
TRBV7-9,-,-,TRBJ1-3,CASRSEGVSSGNTIYF,TGTGCCAGCAGATCGGAGGGGGTGTCCTCTGGAAACACCATATATTTT
TRBV11-2,-,-,TRBJ1-2,CASSLETASGYTF,TGTGCCAGCAGCTTAGAAACCGCCTCCGGCTACACCTTC
TRBV19,TRBD1,-,TRBJ2-3,CASRNRGRTDTQYF,TGTGCCAGTAGGAACAGGGGGCGGACAGATACGCAGTATTTT
TRBV24-1,-,-,TRBJ2-7,CATEASSYEQYF,TGTGCCACAGAAGCGAGCTCCTACGAGCAGTACTTC
TRBV4-3,TRBD2,few,TRBJ2-3,CASSQTSGVTDTQYF,TGCGCCAGCAGCCAGACTAGCGGGGTCACAGATACGCAGTATTTT
TRBV12-3/TRBV12-4,TRBD2,many,TRBJ2-2,CASSLRRGEVRELFF,TGTGCCAGCAGTTTACGGCGGGGGGAGGTGAGGGAGCTGTTTTTT
TRBV5-1,TRBD1,few,TRBJ1-4,CASSLGGLGEKLFF,TGCGCCAGCAGCCTAGGGGGCTTGGGAGAAAAACTGTTTTTT
TRBV5-1,TRBD1,few,TRBJ2-3,CASSLDRGSTDTQYF,TGCGCCAGCAGCTTGGACAGGGGTTCTACAGATACGCAGTATTTT
TRBV7-9,-,-,TRBJ2-5,CASSPNPGLNQETQYF,TGTGCCAGCAGCCCGAATCCGGGACTCAACCAAGAGACCCAGTACTTC
TRBV9,TRBD2,-,TRBJ2-1,CASSVGAGGLPGNEQFF,TGTGCCAGCAGCGTAGGAGCGGGGGGGCTCCCGGGTAATGAGCAGTTCTTC
TRBV10-3,-,-,TRBJ2-6,CAISDSGSGANVLTF,TGTGCCATCAGTGACTCAGGGTCTGGGGCCAACGTCCTGACTTTC
TRBV29-1,-,-,TRBJ2-3,CSTCMGTTDTQYF,TGCAGCACCTGCATGGGGACCACAGATACGCAGTATTTT
TRBV10-1,TRBD1,-,TRBJ2-5,CASGTGVQETQYF,TGCGCCAGCGGGACAGGGGTCCAAGAGACCCAGTACTTC
TRBV5-1,-,once,TRBJ1-2,CASSLAIGGGGYTF,TGCGCCAGCAGCTTGGCCATCGGGGGAGGAGGCTACACCTTC
TRBV7-9,TRBD1,-,TRBJ2-7,CASSPGQETAYEQYF,TGTGCCAGCAGCCCTGGACAGGAAACGGCCTACGAGCAGTACTTC
TRBV2,-,-,TRBJ1-1,CASSDPRGRDTEAFF,TGTGCCAGCAGTGACCCACGAGGTAGGGACACTGAAGCTTTCTTT
TRBV19,-,once,TRBJ1-1,CASGKGPMNTEAFF,TGTGCCAGTGGGAAAGGACCCATGAACACTGAAGCTTTCTTT
TRBV7-2,-,once,TRBJ2-3,CASSHDRDTQYF,TGCGCCAGCAGCCATGACAGAGATACGCAGTATTTT
TRBV5-1,-,-,TRBJ2-5,CASHPVGRQETQYF,TGCGCCAGTCACCCGGTAGGACGGCAAGAGACCCAGTACTTC
TRBV29-1,TRBD1,-,TRBJ1-2,CSVEDLPQGDYGYTF,TGCAGCGTTGAAGATCTCCCGCAGGGGGACTATGGCTACACCTTC
TRBV2,TRBD1,few,TRBJ1-2,CASSEARDREGGYTF,TGTGCCAGCAGTGAAGCGAGAGACAGGGAAGGCGGCTACACCTTC
TRBV15,-,-,TRBJ1-4,CATSRDSPTATNEKLFF,TGTGCCACCAGCAGAGATTCCCCCACTGCAACTAATGAAAAACTGTTTTTT
TRBV15,-,-,TRBJ1-5,CATSRDPRLSNQPQHF,TGTGCCACCAGCAGAGATCCTAGACTTAGCAATCAGCCCCAGCATTTT
TRBV15,-,-,TRBJ1-5,CATSSQARSGNQPQHF,TGTGCCACCAGCAGTCAAGCAAGGTCAGGCAATCAGCCCCAGCATTTT
TRBV20-1,TRBD1,many,TRBJ1-5,CSAGYRGFGQPQHF,TGCAGTGCGGGTTACAGGGGGTTCGGTCAGCCCCAGCATTTT
TRBV10-3,-,-,TRBJ2-7,CAISESANPRIEQYF,TGTGCCATCAGTGAGTCGGCGAATCCCCGTATCGAGCAGTACTTC
TRBV6-6,-,-,TRBJ2-2,CASSLWDTGELFF,TGTGCCAGCAGTTTGTGGGACACCGGGGAGCTGTTTTTT
TRBV29-1,-,-,TRBJ2-2,CSVQGWGAGELFF,TGCAGCGTCCAAGGGTGGGGGGCCGGGGAGCTGTTTTTT
TRBV15,-,-,TRBJ2-3,CATSSGSFADTQYF,TGTGCCACCAGCAGCGGGAGCTTCGCAGATACGCAGTATTTT
TRBV7-8,TRBD1,-,TRBJ1-5,CASSLRDRGDNQPQHF,TGTGCCAGCAGCTTGCGGGACAGGGGGGACAATCAGCCCCAGCATTTT
TRBV24-1,TRBD1,-,TRBJ2-2,CATSDRRQGRGELFF,TGTGCCACCAGTGATCGACGACAGGGACGGGGGGAGCTGTTTTTT
TRBV6-5,TRBD1,-,TRBJ1-1,CASSVTNSGGTEAFF,TGTGCCAGCAGCGTAACAAACTCAGGGGGCACTGAAGCTTTCTTT